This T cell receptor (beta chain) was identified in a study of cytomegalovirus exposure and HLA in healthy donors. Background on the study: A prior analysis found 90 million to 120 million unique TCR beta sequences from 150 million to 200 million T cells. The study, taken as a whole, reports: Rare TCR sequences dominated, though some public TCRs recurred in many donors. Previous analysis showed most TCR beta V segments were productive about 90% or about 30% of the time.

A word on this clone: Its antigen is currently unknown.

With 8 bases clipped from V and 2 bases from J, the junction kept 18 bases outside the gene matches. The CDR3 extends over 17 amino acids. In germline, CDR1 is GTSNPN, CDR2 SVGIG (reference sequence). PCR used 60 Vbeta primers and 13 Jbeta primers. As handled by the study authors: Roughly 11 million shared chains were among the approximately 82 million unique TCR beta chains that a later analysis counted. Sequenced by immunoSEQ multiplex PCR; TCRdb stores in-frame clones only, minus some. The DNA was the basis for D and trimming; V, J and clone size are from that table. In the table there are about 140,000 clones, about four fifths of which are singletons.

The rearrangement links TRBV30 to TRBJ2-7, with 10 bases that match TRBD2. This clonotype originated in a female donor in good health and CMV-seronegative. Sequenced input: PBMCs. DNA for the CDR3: TGTGCCGGGGCTTCGGACCGGACTAGCGGTATAACCTACGAGCAGTACTTC. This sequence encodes CAGASDRTSGITYEQYF.